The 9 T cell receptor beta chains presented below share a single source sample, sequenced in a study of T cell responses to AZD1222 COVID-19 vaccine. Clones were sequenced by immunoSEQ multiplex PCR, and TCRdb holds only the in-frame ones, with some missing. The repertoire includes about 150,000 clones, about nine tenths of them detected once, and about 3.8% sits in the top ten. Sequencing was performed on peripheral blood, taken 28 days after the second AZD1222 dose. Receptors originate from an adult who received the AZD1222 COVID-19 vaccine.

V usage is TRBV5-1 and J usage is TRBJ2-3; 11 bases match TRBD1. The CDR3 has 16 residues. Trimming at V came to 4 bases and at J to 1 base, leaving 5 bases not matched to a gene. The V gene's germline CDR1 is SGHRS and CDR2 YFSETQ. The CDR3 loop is CASSRGQGAGTDTQYF. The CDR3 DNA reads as TGCGCCAGCAGCCGAGGACAGGGGGCAGGCACAGATACGCAGTATTTT.

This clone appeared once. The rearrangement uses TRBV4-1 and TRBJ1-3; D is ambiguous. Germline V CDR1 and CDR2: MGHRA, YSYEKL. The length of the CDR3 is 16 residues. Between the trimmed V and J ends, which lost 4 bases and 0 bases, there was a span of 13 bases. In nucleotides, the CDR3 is TGCGCCAGCAGCCCCGGGGAGGCATTCTCTGGAAACACCATATATTTT. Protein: CASSPGEAFSGNTIYF.

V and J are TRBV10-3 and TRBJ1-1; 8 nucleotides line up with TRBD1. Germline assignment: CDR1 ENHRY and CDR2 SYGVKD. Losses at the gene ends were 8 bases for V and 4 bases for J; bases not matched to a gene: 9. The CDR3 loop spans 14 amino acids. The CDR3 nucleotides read TGTGCCATCGGCGTCGGACAGGGTGTCACTGAAGCTTTCTTT. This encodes CAIGVGQGVTEAFF.

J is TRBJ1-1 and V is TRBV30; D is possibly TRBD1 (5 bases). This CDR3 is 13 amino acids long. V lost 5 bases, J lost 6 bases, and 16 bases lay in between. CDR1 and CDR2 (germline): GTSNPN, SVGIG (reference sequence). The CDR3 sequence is CAWGGGTISEAFF. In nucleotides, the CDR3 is TGTGCCTGGGGTGGGGGTACGATCTCTGAAGCTTTCTTT.

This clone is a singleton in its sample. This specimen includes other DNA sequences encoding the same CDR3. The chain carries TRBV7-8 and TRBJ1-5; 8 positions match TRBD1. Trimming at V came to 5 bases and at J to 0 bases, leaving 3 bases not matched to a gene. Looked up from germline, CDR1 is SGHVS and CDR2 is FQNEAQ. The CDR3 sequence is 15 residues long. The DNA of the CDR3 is TGTGCCAGCAGCCCGGACAGGGTTAGCAATCAGCCCCAGCATTTT. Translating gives CASSPDRVSNQPQHF.

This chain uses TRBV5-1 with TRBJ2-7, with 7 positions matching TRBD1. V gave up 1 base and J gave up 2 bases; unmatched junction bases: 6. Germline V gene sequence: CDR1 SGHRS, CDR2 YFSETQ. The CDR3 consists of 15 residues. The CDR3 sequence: CASSLNTGAAYEQYF. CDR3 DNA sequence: TGCGCCAGCAGCTTGAATACAGGGGCCGCCTACGAGCAGTACTTC.

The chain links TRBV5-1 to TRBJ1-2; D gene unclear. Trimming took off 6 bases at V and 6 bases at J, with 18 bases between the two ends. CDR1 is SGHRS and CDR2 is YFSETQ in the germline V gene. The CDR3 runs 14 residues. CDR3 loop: CASNSPGGSDGYTF. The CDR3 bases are TGCGCCAGCAACTCCCCCGGAGGGTCGGATGGCTACACCTTC.

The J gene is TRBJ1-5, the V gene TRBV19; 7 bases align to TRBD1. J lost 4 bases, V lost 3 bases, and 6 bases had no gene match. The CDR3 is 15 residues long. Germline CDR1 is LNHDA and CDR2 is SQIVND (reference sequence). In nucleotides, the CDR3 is TGTGCCAGTAGTATGGTACCAGGGGGTAATCAGCCCCAGCATTTT. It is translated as CASSMVPGGNQPQHF.

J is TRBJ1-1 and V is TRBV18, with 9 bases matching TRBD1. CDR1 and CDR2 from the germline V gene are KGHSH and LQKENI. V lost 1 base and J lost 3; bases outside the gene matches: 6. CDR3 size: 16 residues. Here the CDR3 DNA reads TGTGCCAGCTCACCACTCGGGACAGGGCGTGACACTGAAGCTTTCTTT. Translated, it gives CASSPLGTGRDTEAFF.